The present TCR beta chain was sequenced within a study of regulatory T cells in long-lasting Graves disease. iRepertoire HTBI primers and Arm-PCR of CDR3 regions built TCR beta libraries. Each CDR3 protein is one row after TCRdb ran MiXCR on the multiplex PCR reads. The table has 450,000 to 650,000 distinct CDR3 sequences, 16% seen once. This clonotype was seen many times. The time point here: newly diagnosed GD, antithyroid drugs for less than 3 months. TCR sequences were obtained from RNA taken from PBMCs. These data were also reused for a study on T cells in Graves' hyperthyroidism and ophthalmopathy.

Sequencing used peripheral blood mononuclear cells (PBMCs), obtained at new diagnosis, from a patient treated with antithyroid drugs. The sequence derives from a middle-aged woman with Graves disease.

This CDR3 reads CASSSQGIRTEAFF. The CDR3 DNA reads as TGTGCCAGCAGTTCACAGGGTATTAGGACTGAAGCTTTCTTT. The chain recombines TRBV12-3 or TRBV12-4 with TRBJ1-1; TRBD1 might be the D (6 bases). The germline V and J ends were trimmed by 4 bases and 5 bases, with 14 bases remaining between them. The CDR3 covers 14 residues.